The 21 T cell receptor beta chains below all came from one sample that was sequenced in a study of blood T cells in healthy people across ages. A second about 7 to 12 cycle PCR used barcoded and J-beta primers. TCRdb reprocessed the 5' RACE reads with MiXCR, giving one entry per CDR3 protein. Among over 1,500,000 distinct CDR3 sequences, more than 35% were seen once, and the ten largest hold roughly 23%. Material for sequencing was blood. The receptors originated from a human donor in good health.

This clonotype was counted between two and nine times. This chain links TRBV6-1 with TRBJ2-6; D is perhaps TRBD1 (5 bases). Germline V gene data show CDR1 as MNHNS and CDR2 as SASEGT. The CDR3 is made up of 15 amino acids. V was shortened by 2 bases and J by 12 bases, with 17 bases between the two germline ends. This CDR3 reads CASSESGAHGSVLTF. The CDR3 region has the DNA TGTGCCAGCAGTGAAAGTGGGGCGCACGGGTCCGTCCTGACTTTC.

The CDR3 region has the DNA TGTGCCAGCAGTGAAGATGGTGGGTACAATGAGCAGTTCTTC. This gives the protein CASSEDGGYNEQFF. The J gene is TRBJ2-1, the V gene TRBV2, with D unresolved. The V and J ends lost 1 base and 4 bases respectively, with 8 bases between them. Germline CDR1 SNHLY, CDR2 FYNNEI. The CDR3 has 14 residues.

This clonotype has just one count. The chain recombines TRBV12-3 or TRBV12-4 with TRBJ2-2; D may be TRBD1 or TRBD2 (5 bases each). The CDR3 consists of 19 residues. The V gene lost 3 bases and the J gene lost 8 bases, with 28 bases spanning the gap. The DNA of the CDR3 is TGTGCCAGCAGTTTTCTCGGGGACGCGGATCGTTTAGTGCGGGGGGAGCTGTTTTTT. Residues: CASSFLGDADRLVRGELFF.

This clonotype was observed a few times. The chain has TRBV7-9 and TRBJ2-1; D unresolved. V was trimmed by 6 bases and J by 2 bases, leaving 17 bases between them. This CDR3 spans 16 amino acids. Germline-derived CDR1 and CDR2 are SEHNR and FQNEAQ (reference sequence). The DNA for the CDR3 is TGTGCCAGCAGGCCTCCATGGACGAAAACCTACAATGAGCAGTTCTTC. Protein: CASRPPWTKTYNEQFF.

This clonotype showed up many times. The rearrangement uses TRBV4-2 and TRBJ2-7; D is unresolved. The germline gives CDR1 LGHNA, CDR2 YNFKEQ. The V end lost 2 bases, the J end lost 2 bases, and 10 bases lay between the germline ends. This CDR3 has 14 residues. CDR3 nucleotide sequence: TGTGCCAGCAGCCAATCGATAGAGACCTACGAGCAGTACTTC. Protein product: CASSQSIETYEQYF.

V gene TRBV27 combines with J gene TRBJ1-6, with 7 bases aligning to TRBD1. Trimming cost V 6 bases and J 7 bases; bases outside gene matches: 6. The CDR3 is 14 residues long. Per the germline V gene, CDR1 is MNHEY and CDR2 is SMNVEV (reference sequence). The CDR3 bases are TGTGCCAGCAGCTGGGACAGACGGAATTCACCCCTCCACTTT. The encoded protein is CASSWDRRNSPLHF.

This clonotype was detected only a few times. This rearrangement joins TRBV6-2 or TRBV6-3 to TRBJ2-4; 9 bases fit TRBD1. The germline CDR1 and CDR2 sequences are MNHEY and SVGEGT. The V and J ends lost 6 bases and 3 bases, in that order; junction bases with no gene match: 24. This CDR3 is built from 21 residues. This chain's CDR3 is CASRTGTGRTQIWGSKNIQYF. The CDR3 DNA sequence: TGTGCCAGCAGAACCGGGACAGGGAGAACCCAAATCTGGGGGAGCAAAAACATTCAGTACTTC.

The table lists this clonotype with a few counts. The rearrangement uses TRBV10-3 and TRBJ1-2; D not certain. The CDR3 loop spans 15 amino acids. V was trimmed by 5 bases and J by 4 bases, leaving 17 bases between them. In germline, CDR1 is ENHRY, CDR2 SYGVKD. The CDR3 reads CAISPWEDSVYGYTF. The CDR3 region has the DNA TGTGCCATCAGTCCCTGGGAGGATTCGGTCTATGGCTACACCTTC.

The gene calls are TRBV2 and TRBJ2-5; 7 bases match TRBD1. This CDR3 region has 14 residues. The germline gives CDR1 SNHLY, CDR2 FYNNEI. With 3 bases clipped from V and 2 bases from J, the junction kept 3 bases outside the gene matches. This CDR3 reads CASSEWGQQETQYF. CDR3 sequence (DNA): TGTGCCAGCAGTGAGTGGGGACAGCAAGAGACCCAGTACTTC.

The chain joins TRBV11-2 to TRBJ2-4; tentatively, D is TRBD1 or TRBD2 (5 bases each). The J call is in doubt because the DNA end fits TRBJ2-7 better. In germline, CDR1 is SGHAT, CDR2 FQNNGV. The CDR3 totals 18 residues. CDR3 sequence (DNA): TGTGCCAGCAGCTTAGCCTATCCCGGGACCGATACTTCCTACGAGCAGTACTTC. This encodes CASSLAYPGTDTSYEQYF.

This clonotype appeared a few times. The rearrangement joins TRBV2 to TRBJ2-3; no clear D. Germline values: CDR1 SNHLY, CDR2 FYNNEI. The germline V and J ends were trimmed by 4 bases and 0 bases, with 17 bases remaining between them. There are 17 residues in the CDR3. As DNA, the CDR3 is TGTGCCAGCAGTGGTCCTCCAGGAAGGCCTAGCACAGATACGCAGTATTTT. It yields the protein CASSGPPGRPSTDTQYF.

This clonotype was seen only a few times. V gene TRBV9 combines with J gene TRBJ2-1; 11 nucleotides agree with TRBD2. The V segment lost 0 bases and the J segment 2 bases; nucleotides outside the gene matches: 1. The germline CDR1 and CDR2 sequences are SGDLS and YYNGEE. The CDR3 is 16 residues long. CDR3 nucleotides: TGTGCCAGCAGCGTAGTTAGCGGGGGGGCCTACAATGAGCAGTTCTTC. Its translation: CASSVVSGGAYNEQFF.

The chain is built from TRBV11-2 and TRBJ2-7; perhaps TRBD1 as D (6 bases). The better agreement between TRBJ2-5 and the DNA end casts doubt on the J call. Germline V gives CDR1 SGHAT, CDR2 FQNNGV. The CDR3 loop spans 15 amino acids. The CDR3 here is CASSLARGARETQYF. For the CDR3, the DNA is TGTGCCAGCAGCTTAGCCAGGGGCGCTCGGGAGACCCAGTACTTC.

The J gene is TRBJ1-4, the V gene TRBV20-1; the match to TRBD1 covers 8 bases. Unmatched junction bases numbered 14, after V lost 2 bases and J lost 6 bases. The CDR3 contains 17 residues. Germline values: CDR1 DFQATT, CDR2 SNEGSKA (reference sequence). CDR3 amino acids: CSARPAGPTGGHEKLFF. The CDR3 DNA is TGCAGTGCTAGACCGGCGGGGCCAACAGGGGGACATGAAAAACTGTTTTTT.

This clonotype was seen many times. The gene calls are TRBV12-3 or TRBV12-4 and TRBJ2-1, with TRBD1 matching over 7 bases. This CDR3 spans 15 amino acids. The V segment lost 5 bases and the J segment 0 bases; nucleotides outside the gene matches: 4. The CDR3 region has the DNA TGTGCCAGCAGTATTAGACAGGGCTCCTACAATGAGCAGTTCTTC. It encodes CASSIRQGSYNEQFF.

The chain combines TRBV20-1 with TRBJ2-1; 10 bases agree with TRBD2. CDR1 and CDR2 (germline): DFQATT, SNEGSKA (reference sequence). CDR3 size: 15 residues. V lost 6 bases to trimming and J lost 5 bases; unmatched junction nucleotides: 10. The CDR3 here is CSAGTLAGVDNEQFF. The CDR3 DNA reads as TGCAGTGCCGGAACCCTAGCGGGGGTTGACAATGAGCAGTTCTTC.

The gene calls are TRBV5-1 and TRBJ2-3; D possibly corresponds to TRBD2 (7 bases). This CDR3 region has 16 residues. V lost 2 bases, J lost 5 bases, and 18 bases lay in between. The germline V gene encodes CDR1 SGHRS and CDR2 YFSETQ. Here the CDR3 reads CASSLVGGVQGDTQYF. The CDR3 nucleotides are TGCGCCAGCAGCTTAGTAGGGGGGGTTCAGGGAGATACGCAGTATTTT.

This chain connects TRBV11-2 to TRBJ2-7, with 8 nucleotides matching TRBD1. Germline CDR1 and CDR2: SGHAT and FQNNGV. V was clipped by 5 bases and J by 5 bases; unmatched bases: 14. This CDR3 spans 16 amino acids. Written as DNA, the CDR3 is TGTGCCAGCAGCCCCTTTCTCCCGGGACAGGCGAACGAGCAGTACTTC. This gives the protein CASSPFLPGQANEQYF.

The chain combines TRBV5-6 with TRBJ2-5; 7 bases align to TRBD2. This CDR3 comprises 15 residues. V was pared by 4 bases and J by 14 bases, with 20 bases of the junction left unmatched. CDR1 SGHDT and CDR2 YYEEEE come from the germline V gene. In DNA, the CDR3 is TGTGCCAGCAGCCACATCCCGGGACTACAAGAGACCTACTACTTC. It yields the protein CASSHIPGLQETYYF.

CDR3 bases: TGTGCCAGCTCGGGATCGAACACCGGGGAGCTGTTTTTT. Translating gives CASSGSNTGELFF. This rearrangement joins TRBV6-5 to TRBJ2-2, with D perhaps matching TRBD2 (5 bases). V was shortened by 8 bases and J by 0 bases, with 7 bases between the two germline ends. The CDR3 length is 13 residues. Germline V gene lookup returns CDR1 MNHEY and CDR2 SVGAGI.

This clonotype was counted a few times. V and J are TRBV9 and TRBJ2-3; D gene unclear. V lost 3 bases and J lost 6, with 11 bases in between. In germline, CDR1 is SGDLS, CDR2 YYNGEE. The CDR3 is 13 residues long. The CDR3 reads CASSAGVQDTQYF. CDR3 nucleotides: TGTGCCAGCAGCGCAGGAGTTCAGGATACGCAGTATTTT.